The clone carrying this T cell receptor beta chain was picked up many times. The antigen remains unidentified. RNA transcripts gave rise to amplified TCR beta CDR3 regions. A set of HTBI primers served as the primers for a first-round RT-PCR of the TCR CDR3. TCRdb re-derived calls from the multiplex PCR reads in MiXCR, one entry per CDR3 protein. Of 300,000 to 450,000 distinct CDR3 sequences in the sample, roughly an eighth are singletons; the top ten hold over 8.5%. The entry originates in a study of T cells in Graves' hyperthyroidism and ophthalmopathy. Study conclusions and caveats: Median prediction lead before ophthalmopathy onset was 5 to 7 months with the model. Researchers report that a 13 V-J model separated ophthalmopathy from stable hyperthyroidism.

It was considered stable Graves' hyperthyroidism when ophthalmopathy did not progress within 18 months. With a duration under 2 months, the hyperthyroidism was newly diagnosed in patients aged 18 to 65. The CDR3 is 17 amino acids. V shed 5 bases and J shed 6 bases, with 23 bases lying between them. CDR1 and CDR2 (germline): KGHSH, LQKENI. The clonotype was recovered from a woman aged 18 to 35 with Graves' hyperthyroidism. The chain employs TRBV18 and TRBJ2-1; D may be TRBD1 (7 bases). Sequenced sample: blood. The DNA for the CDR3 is TGTGCCAGCTCAAACAGTGCGGGACAGCTGGTAAGCAATGAGCAGTTCTTC. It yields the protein CASSNSAGQLVSNEQFF.